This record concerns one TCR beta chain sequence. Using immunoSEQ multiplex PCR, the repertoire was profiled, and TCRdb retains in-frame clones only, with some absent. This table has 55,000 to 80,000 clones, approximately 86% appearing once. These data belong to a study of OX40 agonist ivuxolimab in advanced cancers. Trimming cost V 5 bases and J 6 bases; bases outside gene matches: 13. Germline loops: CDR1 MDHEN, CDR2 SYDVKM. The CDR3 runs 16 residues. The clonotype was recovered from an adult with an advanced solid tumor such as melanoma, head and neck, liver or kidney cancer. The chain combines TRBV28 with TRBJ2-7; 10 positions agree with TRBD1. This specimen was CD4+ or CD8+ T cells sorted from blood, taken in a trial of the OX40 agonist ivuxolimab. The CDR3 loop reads CASSAPGQGSGVEQYF. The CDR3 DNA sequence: TGTGCCAGCAGTGCACCGGGACAGGGGTCCGGCGTCGAGCAGTACTTC.